The text below deals with one T cell receptor beta chain. Just one base apart from a much larger clone, this may be a read error. In this CDR3 the conserved last residue, phenylalanine or tryptophan, is missing, so a read error is likely. Extraction of PBMCs used roughly 9.6 ml of fresh peripheral blood. V was shortened by 2 bases and J by 4 bases, with 6 bases between the two germline ends. The length of the CDR3 is 12 residues. The germline CDR1 and CDR2 sequences are GTSNPN and SVGIG (reference sequence). The sample originates from a study of T cells in Graves' hyperthyroidism and ophthalmopathy. For the study at large: Sampling of peripheral blood happened at initial diagnosis, prior to any treatment.

RNA transcripts were the template for amplifying TCR beta CDR3 regions. Carried out on the TCR CDR3, a first-round RT-PCR used the HTBI primer set. TCRdb reprocessed the multiplex PCR reads via MiXCR and lists one record per CDR3 protein. There are roughly 330,000 distinct CDR3 sequences in the sample; roughly 17% occur only once, and around 35% lies in the top ten. This rearrangement joins TRBV30 to TRBJ1-5; no definite D call. The sequence came from a man aged 25-40 years with Graves' hyperthyroidism. Sequenced input: blood. In nucleotides, the CDR3 is TGTGCCTGGAGTTACACAAATCAGCCCCAGCATTCT. It codes for CAWSYTNQPQHS.